This T cell receptor beta chain emerged from a study of blood T cell repertoires in COVID-19. Overall study: From the United States, Italy and Spain came samples of acute and convalescent COVID-19. T cells, B-cell-depleted T cells, or PBMCs supplied cDNA or gDNA.

Study processing details: Researchers report that nucleated cell counts were estimated from reference gene primer amplification. TCRdb's table, derived via immunoSEQ multiplex PCR, lists solely in-frame clones and lacks some. V, J and clone size reflect that table, while D and trimming were determined from the DNA. The sample has about 36,000 clones; 85% are singletons. This clone was counted only a few times. Germline values: CDR1 LNHDA, CDR2 SQIVND (reference sequence). V was trimmed by 3 bases and J by 1 base, leaving 7 bases between them. The length of the CDR3 is 14 residues. The receptor was isolated from a man in his fifties or sixties with active COVID-19. The chain employs TRBV19 and TRBJ1-5; no firm D call. The sequenced sample consisted of peripheral blood. CDR3 residues: CASSILRSNQPQHF. The DNA of the CDR3 is TGTGCCAGTAGTATCTTACGGAGCAATCAGCCCCAGCATTTT.